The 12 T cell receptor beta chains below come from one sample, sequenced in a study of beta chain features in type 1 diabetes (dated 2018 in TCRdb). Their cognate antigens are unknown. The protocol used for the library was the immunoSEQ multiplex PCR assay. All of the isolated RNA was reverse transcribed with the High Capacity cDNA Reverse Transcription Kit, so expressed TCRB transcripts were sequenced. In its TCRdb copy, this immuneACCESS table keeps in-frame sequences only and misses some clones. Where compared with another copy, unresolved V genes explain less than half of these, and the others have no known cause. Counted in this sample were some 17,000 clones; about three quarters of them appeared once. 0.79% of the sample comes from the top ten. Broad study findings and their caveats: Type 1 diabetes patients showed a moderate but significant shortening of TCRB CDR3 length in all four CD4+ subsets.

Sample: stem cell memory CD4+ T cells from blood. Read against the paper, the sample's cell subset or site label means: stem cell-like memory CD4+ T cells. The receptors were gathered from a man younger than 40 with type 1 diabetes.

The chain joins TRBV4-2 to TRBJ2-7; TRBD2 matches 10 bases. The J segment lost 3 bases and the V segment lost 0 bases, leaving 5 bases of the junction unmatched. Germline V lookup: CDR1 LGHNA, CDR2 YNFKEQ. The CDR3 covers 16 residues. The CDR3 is CASSQEGLADYYEQYF. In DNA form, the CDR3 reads TGTGCCAGCAGCCAAGAAGGACTAGCGGACTACTACGAGCAGTACTTC.

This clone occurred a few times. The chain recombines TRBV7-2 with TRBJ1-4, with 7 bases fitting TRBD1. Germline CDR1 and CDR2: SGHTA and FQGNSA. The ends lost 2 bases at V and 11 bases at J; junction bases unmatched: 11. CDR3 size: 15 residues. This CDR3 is CASSLNRGLASKLFF. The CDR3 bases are TGTGCCAGCAGCTTAAACAGGGGCCTCGCGTCGAAACTGTTTTTT.

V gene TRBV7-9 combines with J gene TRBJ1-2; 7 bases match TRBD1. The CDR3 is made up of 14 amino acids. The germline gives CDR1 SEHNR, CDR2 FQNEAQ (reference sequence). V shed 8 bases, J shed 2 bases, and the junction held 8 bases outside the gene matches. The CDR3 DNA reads TGTGCCAGCCTCAAGGGGGCAGAGAACTATGGCTACACCTTC. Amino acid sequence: CASLKGAENYGYTF.

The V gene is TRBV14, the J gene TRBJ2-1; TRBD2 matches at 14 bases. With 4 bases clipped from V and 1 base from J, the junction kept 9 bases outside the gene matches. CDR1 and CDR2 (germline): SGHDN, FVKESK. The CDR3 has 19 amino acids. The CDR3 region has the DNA TGTGCCAGCAGCCCTCCGACTAGCGGGGGGGTGGGGTCCTACAATGAGCAGTTCTTC. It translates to CASSPPTSGGVGSYNEQFF.

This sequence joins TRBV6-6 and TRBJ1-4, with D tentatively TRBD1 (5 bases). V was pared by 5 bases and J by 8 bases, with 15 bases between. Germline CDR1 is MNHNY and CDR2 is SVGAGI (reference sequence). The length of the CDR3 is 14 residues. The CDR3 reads CASSDRQKGEKLFF. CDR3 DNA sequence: TGTGCCAGCAGTGACCGACAGAAGGGAGAAAAACTGTTTTTT.

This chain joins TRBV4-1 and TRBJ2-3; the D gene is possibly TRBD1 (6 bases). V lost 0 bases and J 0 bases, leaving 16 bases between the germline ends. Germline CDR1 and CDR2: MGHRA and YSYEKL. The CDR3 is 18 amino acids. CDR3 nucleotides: TGCGCCAGCAGCCAAGAAGCAGGGGCGTCCAGTAGCACAGATACGCAGTATTTT. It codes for CASSQEAGASSSTDTQYF.

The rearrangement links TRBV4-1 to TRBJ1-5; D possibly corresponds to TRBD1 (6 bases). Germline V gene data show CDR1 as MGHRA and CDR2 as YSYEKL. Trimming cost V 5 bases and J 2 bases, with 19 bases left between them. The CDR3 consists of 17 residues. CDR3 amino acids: CASSALPGGDGNQPQHF. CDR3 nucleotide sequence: TGCGCCAGCAGCGCTCTTCCGGGGGGCGATGGCAATCAGCCCCAGCATTTT.

The CDR3 region is CASSPLDSKAKNIQYF. CDR3 coding DNA: TGTGCCAGCAGCCCGTTGGACAGCAAAGCCAAAAACATTCAGTACTTC. V and J are TRBV11-1 and TRBJ2-4; perhaps TRBD1 as D (6 bases). The CDR3 is 16 amino acids. CDR1 and CDR2 from the germline V gene are SGHAT and FQDESV (reference sequence). Trimming left V 5 bases short and J 0 bases short, with 14 bases between. The variable domain in full, with the rest retrieved from reference TRBV11-1 and TRBJ2-4, is EAEVAQSPRYKITEKSQAVAFWCDPISGHATLYWYRQILGQGPELLVQFQDESVVDDSQLPKDRFSAERLKGVDSTLKIQPAELGDSAMYLCASSPLDSKAKNIQYFGAGTRLSVL.

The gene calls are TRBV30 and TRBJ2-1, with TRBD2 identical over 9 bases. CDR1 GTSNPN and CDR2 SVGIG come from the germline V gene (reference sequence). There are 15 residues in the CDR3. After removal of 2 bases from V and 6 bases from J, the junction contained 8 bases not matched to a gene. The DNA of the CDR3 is TGTGCCTGGAGTTCTGGTAGCGGGGGCTCCAATGAGCAGTTCTTC. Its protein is CAWSSGSGGSNEQFF.

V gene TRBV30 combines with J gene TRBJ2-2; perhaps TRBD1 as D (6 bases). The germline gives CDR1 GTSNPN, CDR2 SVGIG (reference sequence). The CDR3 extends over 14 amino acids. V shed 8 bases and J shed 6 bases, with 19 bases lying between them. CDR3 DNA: TGTGCCGGGCTAGGACAGCACCTCTCCGGGGAGCTGTTTTTT. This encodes CAGLGQHLSGELFF.

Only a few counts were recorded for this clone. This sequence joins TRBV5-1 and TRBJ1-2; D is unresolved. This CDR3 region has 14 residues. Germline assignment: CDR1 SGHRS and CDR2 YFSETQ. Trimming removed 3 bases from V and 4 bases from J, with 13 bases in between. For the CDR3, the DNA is TGCGCCAGCAGCTCCACCTTGGAGGGCTATGGCTACACCTTC. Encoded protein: CASSSTLEGYGYTF.

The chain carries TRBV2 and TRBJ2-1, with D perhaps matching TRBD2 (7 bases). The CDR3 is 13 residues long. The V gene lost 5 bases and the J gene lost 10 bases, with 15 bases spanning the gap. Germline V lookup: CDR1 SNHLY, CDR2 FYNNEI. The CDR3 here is CASSPEGGGEQFF. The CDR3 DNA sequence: TGTGCCAGCAGTCCCGAGGGGGGGGGCGAGCAGTTCTTC.